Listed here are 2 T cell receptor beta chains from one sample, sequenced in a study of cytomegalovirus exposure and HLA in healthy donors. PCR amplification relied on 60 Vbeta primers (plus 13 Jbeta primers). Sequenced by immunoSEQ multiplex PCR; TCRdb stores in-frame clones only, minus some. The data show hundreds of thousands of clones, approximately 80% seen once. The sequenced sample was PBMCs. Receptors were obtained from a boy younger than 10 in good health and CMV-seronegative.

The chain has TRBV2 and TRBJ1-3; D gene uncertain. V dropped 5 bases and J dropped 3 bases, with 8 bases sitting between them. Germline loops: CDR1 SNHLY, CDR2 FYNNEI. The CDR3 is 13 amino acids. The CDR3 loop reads CASSSTNGNTIYF. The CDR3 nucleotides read TGTGCCAGCAGTAGCACCAATGGAAACACCATATATTTT.

CDR3: CASSSGLERRHGDTQYF. For the CDR3, the DNA is TGTGCCAGCAGCAGTGGTCTAGAACGCCGGCATGGAGATACGCAGTATTTT. The V gene is TRBV5-6, the J gene TRBJ2-3; D unclear. In germline, CDR1 is SGHDT, CDR2 YYEEEE. The CDR3 extends over 17 amino acids. V lost 4 bases and J 5 bases, leaving 23 bases between the germline ends. The whole variable domain, filled in from reference TRBV5-6 and TRBJ2-3, reads DAGVTQSPTHLIKTRGQQVTLRCSPKSGHDTVSWYQQALGQGPQFIFQYYEEEERQRGNFPDRFSGHQFPNYSSELNVNALLLGDSALYLCASSSGLERRHGDTQYFGPGTRLTVL.